This T cell receptor delta chain is from a study of gamma-delta T cells after stem cell transplantation (dated by TCRdb to about 2016). The protocol used for the library was RT-PCR. The data were produced on an Illumina MiSeq. TCRdb called clones from the public reads with CATT, and repeated DNA sequences were later combined into one row. In all, the sample holds around 2,200 delta-chain clones, and 5.6% of those were seen once. Clones ranked in the top ten supply approximately 25% of the sample. The germline V gene yields GEAIGNYY for CDR1 and EKD for CDR2. Clipping removes 0 bases from V and 3 bases from J, with 26 as the unmatched junction base count. Counted from cysteine to phenylalanine, this CDR3 has 22 amino acids. CDR3 DNA is the only sequence kept; it has 66 bases, read in frame from the first base. Turning to this clone: Its antigen remains unidentified. Just one base apart from a much larger clone, this may be a read error. At the DNA level, this CDR3 is encoded by other sequences in the same sample as well.

The sequenced sample was gamma-delta T cells. The rearrangement combines TRDV2 with TRDJ1; 8 bases in the junction line up with TRDD3. The sequence came from a human donor. It is not recorded whose cells these are; they may come from a transplant donor. For the CDR3, the sequence is CACDTLLSAQNVLGDTPDKLIF. The DNA sequence reads TGTGCCTGTGACACCTTGTTATCGGCGCAAAACGTACTTGGGGATACCCCCGATAAACTCATCTTT.